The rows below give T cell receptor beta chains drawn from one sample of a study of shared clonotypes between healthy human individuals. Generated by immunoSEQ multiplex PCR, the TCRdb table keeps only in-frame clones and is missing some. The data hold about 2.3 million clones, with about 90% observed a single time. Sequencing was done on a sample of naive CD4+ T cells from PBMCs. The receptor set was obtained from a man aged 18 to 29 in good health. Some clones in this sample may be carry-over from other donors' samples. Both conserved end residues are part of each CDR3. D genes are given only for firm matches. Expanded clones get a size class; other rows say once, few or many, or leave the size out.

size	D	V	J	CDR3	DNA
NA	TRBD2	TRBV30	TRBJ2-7	CAWSPSGGEQYF	TGTGCCTGGAGCCCCAGCGGGGGAGAGCAGTACTTC
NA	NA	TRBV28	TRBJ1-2	CASSLRGRDSGYTF	TGTGCCAGCAGTTTACGGGGGAGGGATTCTGGCTACACCTTC
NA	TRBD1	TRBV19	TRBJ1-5	CASRTRQGGNQPQHF	TGTGCCAGTAGGACGAGACAGGGAGGCAATCAGCCCCAGCATTTT
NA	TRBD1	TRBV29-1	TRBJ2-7	CSVVTIGDRYEQYF	TGCAGCGTTGTCACCATTGGGGACAGATACGAGCAGTACTTC
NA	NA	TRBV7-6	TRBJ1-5	CASSLVGVDQPQHF	TGTGCCAGCAGCTTAGTCGGCGTGGATCAGCCCCAGCATTTT
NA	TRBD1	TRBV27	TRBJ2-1	CASSLYPGDRTSSYNEQFF	TGTGCCAGCAGTTTATACCCAGGGGACAGGACTTCCTCCTACAATGAGCAGTTCTTC
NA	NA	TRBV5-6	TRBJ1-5	CASSPDPSQPQHF	TGTGCCAGCAGCCCCGACCCCAGTCAGCCCCAGCATTTT
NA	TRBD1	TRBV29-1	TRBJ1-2	CSVPGQLNYGYTF	TGCAGCGTCCCGGGACAGCTAAACTATGGCTACACCTTC
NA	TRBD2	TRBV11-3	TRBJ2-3	CASSSSGNTDTQYF	TGTGCCAGCAGCTCAAGCGGGAACACAGATACGCAGTATTTT
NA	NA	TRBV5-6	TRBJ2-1	CASSWTEVWVNEQFF	TGTGCCAGCAGCTGGACAGAAGTTTGGGTCAATGAGCAGTTCTTC
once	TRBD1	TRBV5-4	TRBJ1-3	CASSPGQGSGNTIYF	TGTGCCAGCAGCCCCGGACAGGGAAGCGGAAACACCATATATTTT
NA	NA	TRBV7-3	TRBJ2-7	CASSLLTLVPEQYF	TGTGCCAGCAGCTTACTAACCCTGGTACCCGAGCAGTACTTC
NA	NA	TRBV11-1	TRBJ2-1	CASHPLGEYNEQFF	TGTGCCAGCCATCCCTTGGGGGAGTACAATGAGCAGTTCTTC
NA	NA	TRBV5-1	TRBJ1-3	CASSLGQSGNTIYF	TGCGCCAGCAGCTTGGGGCAATCTGGAAACACCATATATTTT
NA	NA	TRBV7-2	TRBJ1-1	CASSRSAGENTEAFF	TGTGCCAGCAGCCGGTCAGCCGGGGAGAACACTGAAGCTTTCTTT
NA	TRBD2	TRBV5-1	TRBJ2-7	CASSLPRLAGADEQYF	TGCGCCAGCAGCTTGCCCCGACTAGCGGGAGCGGACGAGCAGTACTTC
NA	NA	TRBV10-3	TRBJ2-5	CAIGAAQETQYF	TGTGCCATCGGGGCAGCTCAAGAGACCCAGTACTTC
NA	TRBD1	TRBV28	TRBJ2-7	CASSPGDRGTYEQYF	TGTGCCAGCAGTCCTGGGGACAGGGGGACTTACGAGCAGTACTTC
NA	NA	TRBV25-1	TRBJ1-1	CASVLQNTEAFF	TGTGCCAGCGTCCTTCAGAACACTGAAGCTTTCTTT
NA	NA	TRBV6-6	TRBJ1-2	CASSYSLASADGYTF	TGTGCCAGCAGTTACTCGTTGGCGTCCGCCGATGGCTACACCTTC
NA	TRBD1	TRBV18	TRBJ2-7	CASSLTRQGTSLEQYF	TGTGCCAGCTCACTTACACGACAGGGAACTTCCCTCGAGCAGTACTTC
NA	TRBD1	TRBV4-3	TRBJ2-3	CASSQKQGSDTQYF	TGCGCCAGCAGCCAAAAACAGGGGTCAGATACGCAGTATTTT
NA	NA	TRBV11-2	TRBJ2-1	CASSLTGSPPIGEQFF	TGTGCCAGCAGCCTGACCGGGAGTCCCCCAATCGGTGAGCAGTTCTTC
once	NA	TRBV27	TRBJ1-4	CASSRSRGEKLFF	TGTGCCAGCAGCCGGAGCCGGGGTGAAAAACTGTTTTTT
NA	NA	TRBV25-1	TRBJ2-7	CASSQTGSLYEQYF	TGTGCCAGCAGTCAAACCGGGAGTCTCTACGAGCAGTACTTC
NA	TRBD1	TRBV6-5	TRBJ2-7	CASSYSNQGDYEQYF	TGTGCCAGCAGTTACTCGAACCAGGGGGACTACGAGCAGTACTTC